This TCR beta chain originates from a study of blood T cells in healthy people across ages. Combining a sample-barcoded 5' primer with a J-beta primer mix, a second PCR ran for roughly 7 to 11 cycles. MiXCR was run by TCRdb on the 5' RACE reads, yielding one entry per CDR3 protein. The repertoire holds around 800,000 distinct CDR3 sequences, with under 55% as singletons. This CDR3 contains 12 residues. The V gene's germline CDR1 is MGHRA and CDR2 YSYEKL. V dropped 1 base and J dropped 10 bases, with 5 bases sitting between them. Sequences were obtained from blood. The genes are TRBV4-1 and TRBJ1-6; no definite D call. The TCR originated in a man in his sixties in good health. The CDR3 spells CASSQVGSPLHF. The CDR3 DNA follows: TGCGCCAGCAGCCAAGTTGGATCACCCCTCCACTTT.